The rows below give T cell receptor beta chains drawn from one sample of a study of shared clonotypes between healthy human individuals. Some clones are missing from TCRdb's copy, which holds only in-frame ones; the method was immunoSEQ multiplex PCR. The sample includes approximately 2.5 million clones, approximately 92% seen only once; the top ten take around 0.14%. The specimen was naive CD4+ T cells sorted from blood. Receptor source: a man younger than 35 in good health. Each CDR3 is given with its conserved first and last residue. Each record gives: V gene, J gene, clone size, D gene, CDR3 protein, CDR3 DNA. A D gene is named only where the DNA matches it firmly. The listing skips clone size in some rows; elsewhere it reads once, few, many or a size class.

TRBV30	TRBJ1-1	few	NA	CAGSTGTFTNTEAFF	TGTGCCGGGTCGACCGGGACATTTACCAACACTGAAGCTTTCTTT
TRBV7-3	TRBJ1-1	NA	TRBD1	CASSFTGATEAFF	TGTGCCAGCAGCTTCACAGGGGCGACTGAAGCTTTCTTT
TRBV6-6	TRBJ2-7	NA	NA	CASRDSYMTYEQYF	TGTGCCAGCAGGGACTCGTATATGACCTACGAGCAGTACTTC
TRBV7-8	TRBJ1-5	NA	NA	CASSLAEGQPQHF	TGTGCCAGCAGCTTAGCTGAAGGGCAGCCCCAGCATTTT
TRBV9	TRBJ1-1	NA	NA	CASSPRTGKGNTEAFF	TGTGCCAGCAGCCCGCGAACAGGGAAAGGGAACACTGAAGCTTTCTTT
TRBV7-2	TRBJ2-5	once	NA	CASSLVHGETQYF	TGTGCCAGCAGCTTAGTTCATGGGGAGACCCAGTACTTC
TRBV11-2	TRBJ2-7	NA	TRBD2	CASSPLRPGLASGEQYF	TGTGCCAGCAGCCCCCTTAGGCCGGGACTAGCGAGTGGGGAGCAGTACTTC
TRBV28	TRBJ1-2	NA	NA	CASRYGQYGYTF	TGTGCCAGCAGATACGGACAGTATGGCTACACCTTC
TRBV19	TRBJ1-1	NA	NA	CASSRQGNTEAFF	TGTGCCAGTAGTAGGCAGGGAAACACTGAAGCTTTCTTT
TRBV7-2	TRBJ2-3	NA	NA	CASRRTNTQYF	TGTGCCAGCAGGCGGACTAATACGCAGTATTTT
TRBV18	TRBJ2-1	NA	TRBD2	CASSRSGLAGNEQFF	TGTGCCAGCTCTAGATCGGGACTAGCGGGGAATGAGCAGTTCTTC
TRBV28	TRBJ1-2	NA	TRBD1	CASSFPQPGQGTGGYTF	TGTGCCAGCAGTTTCCCCCAACCGGGACAGGGGACGGGTGGCTACACCTTC
TRBV6-6	TRBJ1-5	NA	TRBD1	CASIRQGSGNQPQHF	TGTGCCAGCATCAGACAGGGGTCGGGCAATCAGCCCCAGCATTTT
TRBV11-2	TRBJ2-5	NA	TRBD2	CASCLGGGAVTQYF	TGTGCCAGCTGTCTGGGCGGGGGGGCCGTCACCCAGTACTTC
TRBV5-4	TRBJ2-7	NA	TRBD2	CASSLRGGISYEQYF	TGTGCCAGCAGCTTGCGGGGGGGAATCTCCTACGAGCAGTACTTC
TRBV19	TRBJ2-1	NA	NA	CATNSGSSSYNEQFF	TGTGCCACCAATAGCGGTTCGAGCTCCTACAATGAGCAGTTCTTC
TRBV7-2	TRBJ1-1	NA	NA	CASSPGHLNWETEAFF	TGTGCCAGCAGCCCGGGACACCTAAATTGGGAGACTGAAGCTTTCTTT
TRBV6-1	TRBJ1-6	NA	NA	CASRITGIHNSPLHF	TGTGCCAGCAGGATAACAGGGATACATAATTCACCCCTCCACTTT
TRBV7-2	TRBJ2-1	NA	NA	CASSADWGSYNEQFF	TGTGCCAGCAGCGCCGACTGGGGGTCCTACAATGAGCAGTTCTTC
TRBV15	TRBJ2-5	NA	NA	CATSTPEAGWQETQYF	TGTGCCACCAGCACCCCCGAAGCAGGGTGGCAAGAGACCCAGTACTTC
TRBV29-1	TRBJ2-5	NA	NA	CSGILVQETQYF	TGCAGCGGCATACTAGTACAAGAGACCCAGTACTTC
TRBV4-3	TRBJ2-7	NA	NA	CASSQDGTWEQSHEQYF	TGCGCCAGCAGCCAAGATGGTACGTGGGAACAGAGCCACGAGCAGTACTTC
TRBV19	TRBJ1-5	NA	TRBD1	CASGQGAQPQHF	TGTGCCAGCGGACAGGGGGCTCAGCCCCAGCATTTT
TRBV5-8	TRBJ1-6	NA	TRBD1	CASSSRQGSSPLHF	TGTGCCAGCAGCTCGAGACAGGGTAGTTCACCCCTCCACTTT
TRBV4-3	TRBJ2-7	NA	TRBD2	CASSQDVASGAYEQYF	TGCGCCAGCAGCCAAGATGTCGCTAGCGGGGCTTACGAGCAGTACTTC
TRBV5-6	TRBJ2-3	NA	NA	CASSQTGRGTDTQYF	TGTGCCAGCAGCCAGACAGGGAGGGGCACAGATACGCAGTATTTT
TRBV6-5	TRBJ1-2	NA	NA	CASSYGGHYGYTF	TGTGCCAGCAGTTACGGGGGGCACTATGGCTACACCTTC
TRBV5-6	TRBJ2-7	NA	NA	CASSFRNAAEQYF	TGTGCCAGCAGCTTCCGTAACGCGGCCGAGCAGTACTTC
TRBV10-1	TRBJ2-1	NA	NA	CASSESGDYNEQFF	TGCGCCAGCAGTGAGTCGGGGGATTACAATGAGCAGTTCTTC
TRBV11-2	TRBJ1-5	NA	NA	CASSLDGRRNQPQHF	TGTGCCAGCAGCTTAGATGGGCGGAGGAATCAGCCCCAGCATTTT
TRBV15	TRBJ2-4	NA	NA	CATSNGGLAKNIQYF	TGTGCCACCTCTAACGGGGGCCTCGCCAAAAACATTCAGTACTTC
TRBV18	TRBJ1-6	NA	NA	CASSPTRSNSPLHF	TGTGCCAGCTCACCCACGAGATCGAATTCACCCCTCCACTTT
TRBV12-1	TRBJ2-2	once	NA	CASTGATRLAGRASYTGELFF	TGTGCCAGCACCGGGGCGACTCGGTTAGCGGGCCGGGCTTCCTACACCGGGGAGCTGTTTTTT
TRBV7-2	TRBJ1-2	NA	NA	CASSRRDTYSANYGYTF	TGTGCCAGCAGCCGCCGGGACACCTACTCCGCTAACTATGGCTACACCTTC
TRBV4-1	TRBJ2-3	NA	NA	CASSPPGPADTQYF	TGCGCCAGCAGCCCCCCAGGGCCGGCCGATACGCAGTATTTT
TRBV18	TRBJ2-1	NA	NA	CASSPWAGPNNEQFF	TGTGCCAGCTCACCATGGGCAGGCCCCAACAATGAGCAGTTCTTC
TRBV6-5	TRBJ2-5	NA	NA	CASSSASPGQETQYF	TGTGCCAGCAGCTCCGCCAGTCCGGGACAAGAGACCCAGTACTTC
TRBV5-1	TRBJ2-1	NA	TRBD1	CASSPYGQGEMNEQFF	TGCGCCAGCAGCCCCTATGGGCAGGGGGAAATGAATGAGCAGTTCTTC
TRBV9	TRBJ2-2	NA	NA	CASRRDPTGELFF	TGTGCCAGCAGAAGAGACCCCACCGGGGAGCTGTTTTTT
TRBV5-1	TRBJ1-2	NA	NA	CASSYTAPEDGYTF	TGCGCCAGCAGCTACACAGCTCCAGAGGATGGCTACACCTTC
TRBV6-4	TRBJ1-6	NA	TRBD1	CASSRETGGSPLHF	TGTGCCAGCTCAAGGGAGACAGGGGGTTCACCCCTCCACTTT
TRBV5-5	TRBJ2-6	NA	NA	CASSSGAGPGANVLTF	TGTGCCAGCAGTTCCGGGGCCGGCCCTGGGGCCAACGTCCTGACTTTC
TRBV12-1	TRBJ2-3	NA	NA	CASSSPGAPPDTQYF	TGTGCCAGCAGCTCCCCTGGGGCCCCCCCAGATACGCAGTATTTT
TRBV18	TRBJ1-4	NA	NA	CASSQLGTPTNEKLFF	TGTGCCAGCTCACAACTCGGGACACCAACTAATGAAAAACTGTTTTTT
TRBV7-2	TRBJ2-4	NA	NA	CASSPPSKNIQYF	TGTGCCAGCAGCCCCCCTTCCAAAAACATTCAGTACTTC
TRBV19	TRBJ2-7	once	TRBD1	CASSQTGGGYEQYF	TGTGCCAGTAGCCAGACAGGGGGCGGCTACGAGCAGTACTTC
TRBV9	TRBJ2-3	NA	NA	CASSVWGADTQYF	TGTGCCAGCAGCGTTTGGGGGGCAGATACGCAGTATTTT
TRBV5-6	TRBJ1-2	NA	NA	CASSLTGDYGYTF	TGTGCCAGCAGCTTAACGGGGGACTATGGCTACACCTTC